This T cell receptor (beta chain) originates from a study of cytomegalovirus exposure and HLA in healthy donors. Study-level findings and limits: Later work showed greater clonal expansion in HLA-associated TCR beta chains than in equally common others. Another analysis was done later, and it associated more than 15,000 TCR beta sequences with HLA alleles at 0.05 false discovery rate. Most TCR sequences were uncommon, yet certain public TCRs appeared in many donors.

Concerning this clone itself: Its antigen is as yet unknown.

Trimming removed 5 bases at V and 9 bases at J, with 8 bases between. CDR3 length equals 11 residues. CDR1 is SGHTA, CDR2 FQGNSA, per germline. Donors were nominally healthy when sampled, though unrecorded immune exposures were likely. Researchers ran the PCR with 60 Vbeta and 13 Jbeta primers. Profiled with immunoSEQ multiplex PCR; TCRdb holds only in-frame clones, not every one. The sample consists of roughly 130,000 clones, 80% of them appearing once. V usage is TRBV7-2 and J usage is TRBJ2-1; D possibly corresponds to TRBD1 (6 bases). The sequencing sample was made of PBMCs. The receptor's source is a man in his forties in good health and CMV-seronegative. Here the CDR3 reads CASSQGSEQFF. The CDR3 DNA follows: TGTGCCAGCAGCCAGGGGTCTGAGCAGTTCTTC. Complete variable domain (other parts from reference TRBV7-2 and TRBJ2-1): GAGVSQSPSNKVTEKGKDVELRCDPISGHTALYWYRQSLGQGLEFLIYFQGNSAPDKSGLPSDRFSAERTGGSVSTLTIQRTQQEDSAVYLCASSQGSEQFFGPGTRLTVL.